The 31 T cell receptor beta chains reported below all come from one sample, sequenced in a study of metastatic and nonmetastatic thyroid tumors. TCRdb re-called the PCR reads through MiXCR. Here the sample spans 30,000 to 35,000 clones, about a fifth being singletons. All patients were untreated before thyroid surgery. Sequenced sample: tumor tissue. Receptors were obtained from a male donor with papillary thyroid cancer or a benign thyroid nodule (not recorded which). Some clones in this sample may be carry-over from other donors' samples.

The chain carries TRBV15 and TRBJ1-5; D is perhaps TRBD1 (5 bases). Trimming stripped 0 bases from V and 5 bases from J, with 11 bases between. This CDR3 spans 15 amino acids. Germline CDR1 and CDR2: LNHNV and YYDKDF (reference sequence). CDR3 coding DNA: TGTGCCACCAGCAGAGAGGGGGTTCCGGATCAGCCCCAGCATTTT. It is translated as CATSREGVPDQPQHF.

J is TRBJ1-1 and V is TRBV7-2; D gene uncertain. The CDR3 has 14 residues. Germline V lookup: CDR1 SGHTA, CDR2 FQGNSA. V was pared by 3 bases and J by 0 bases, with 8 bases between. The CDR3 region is CASSFMVLNTEAFF. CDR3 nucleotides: TGTGCCAGCAGCTTTATGGTGCTGAACACTGAAGCTTTCTTT.

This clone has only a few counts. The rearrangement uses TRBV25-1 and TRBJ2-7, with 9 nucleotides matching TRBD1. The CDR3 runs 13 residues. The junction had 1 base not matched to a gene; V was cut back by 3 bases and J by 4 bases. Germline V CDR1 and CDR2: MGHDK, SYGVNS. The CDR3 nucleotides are TGTGCCAGCAGTGATGGGACAGGGTACGAGCAGTACTTC. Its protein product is CASSDGTGYEQYF.

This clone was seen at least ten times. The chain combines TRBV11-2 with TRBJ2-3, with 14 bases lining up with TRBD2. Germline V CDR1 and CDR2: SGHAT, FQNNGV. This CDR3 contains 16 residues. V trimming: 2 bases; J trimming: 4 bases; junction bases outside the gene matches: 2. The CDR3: CASSLKGLAGADTQYF. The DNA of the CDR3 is TGTGCCAGCAGCTTAAAGGGACTAGCGGGAGCAGATACGCAGTATTTT. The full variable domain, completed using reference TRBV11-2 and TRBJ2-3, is EAGVAQSPRYKIIEKRQSVAFWCNPISGHATLYWYQQILGQGPKLLIQFQNNGVVDDSQLPKDRFSAERLKGVDSTLKIQPAKLEDSAVYLCASSLKGLAGADTQYFGPGTRLTVL.

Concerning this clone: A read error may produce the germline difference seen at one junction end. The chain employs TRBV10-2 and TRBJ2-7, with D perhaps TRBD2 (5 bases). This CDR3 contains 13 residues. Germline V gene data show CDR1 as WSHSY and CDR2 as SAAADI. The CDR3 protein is CASSYRLTYEQYF. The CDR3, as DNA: TGCGCCAGCAGTTATCGACTAACCTACGAGCAGTACTTT.

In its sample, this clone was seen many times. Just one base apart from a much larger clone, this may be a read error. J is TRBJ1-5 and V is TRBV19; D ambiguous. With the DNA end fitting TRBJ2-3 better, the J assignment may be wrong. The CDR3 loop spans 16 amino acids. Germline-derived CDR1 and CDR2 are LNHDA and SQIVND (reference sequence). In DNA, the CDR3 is TGTGCCAGTAGTATTACGACAACTTATAGCAATCAGCCCCAGTATTTT. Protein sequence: CASSITTTYSNQPQYF.

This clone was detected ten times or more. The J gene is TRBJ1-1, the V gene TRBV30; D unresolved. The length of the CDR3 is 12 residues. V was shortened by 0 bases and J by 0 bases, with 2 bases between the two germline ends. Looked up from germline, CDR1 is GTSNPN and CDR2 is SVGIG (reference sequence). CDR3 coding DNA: TGTGCCTGGAGTGTTCTGAACACTGAAGCTTTCTTT. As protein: CAWSVLNTEAFF.

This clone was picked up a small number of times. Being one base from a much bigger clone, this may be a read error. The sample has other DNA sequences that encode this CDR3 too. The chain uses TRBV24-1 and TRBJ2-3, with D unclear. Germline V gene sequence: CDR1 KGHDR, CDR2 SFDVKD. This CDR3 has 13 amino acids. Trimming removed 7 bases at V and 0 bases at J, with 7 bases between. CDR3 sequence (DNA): TGTGCCACCAGAGGCGCCAGCACAGATACGCAGTATTTT. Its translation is CATRGASTDTQYF.

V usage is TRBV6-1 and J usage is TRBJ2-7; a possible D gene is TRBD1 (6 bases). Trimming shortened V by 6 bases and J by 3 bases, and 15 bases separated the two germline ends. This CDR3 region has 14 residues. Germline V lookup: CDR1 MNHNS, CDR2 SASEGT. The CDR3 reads CASSRDMTFYEQYF. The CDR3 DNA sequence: TGTGCCAGCAGCCGGGACATGACTTTCTACGAGCAGTACTTC.

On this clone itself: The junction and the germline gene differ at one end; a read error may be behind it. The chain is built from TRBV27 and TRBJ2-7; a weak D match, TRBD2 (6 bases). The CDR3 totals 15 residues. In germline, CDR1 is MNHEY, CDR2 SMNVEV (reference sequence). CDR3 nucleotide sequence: TGTGCCAGCAGTTTAGGGGCTGGACTAACGTACGGGCAGTACTTC. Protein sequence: CASSLGAGLTYGQYF.

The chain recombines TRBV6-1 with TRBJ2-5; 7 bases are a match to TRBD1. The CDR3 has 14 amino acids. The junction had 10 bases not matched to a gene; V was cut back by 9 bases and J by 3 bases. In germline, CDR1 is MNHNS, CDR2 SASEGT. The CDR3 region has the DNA TGTGCCAGTAGCCCCGGGACAGAAAAAGAGACCCAGTACTTC. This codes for CASSPGTEKETQYF.

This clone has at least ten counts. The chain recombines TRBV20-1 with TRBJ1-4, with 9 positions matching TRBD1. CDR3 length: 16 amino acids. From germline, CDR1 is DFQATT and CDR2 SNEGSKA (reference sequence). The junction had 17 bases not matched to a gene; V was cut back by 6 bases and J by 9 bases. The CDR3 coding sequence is TGCAGTGCAGAGAAACAGGGGGCGTTAGGACATAAAAAACTGTTTTTT. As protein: CSAEKQGALGHKKLFF.

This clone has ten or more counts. The CDR3 reads CSAPSGRNQETQYF. CDR3 DNA sequence: TGCAGTGCACCTAGCGGGAGGAACCAAGAGACCCAGTACTTC. This rearrangement joins TRBV20-1 to TRBJ2-5; TRBD2 matches at 11 bases. The germline V gene has CDR1 DFQATT and CDR2 SNEGSKA (reference sequence). V trimming: 6 bases; J trimming: 0 bases; junction bases outside the gene matches: 3. This CDR3 region has 14 residues.

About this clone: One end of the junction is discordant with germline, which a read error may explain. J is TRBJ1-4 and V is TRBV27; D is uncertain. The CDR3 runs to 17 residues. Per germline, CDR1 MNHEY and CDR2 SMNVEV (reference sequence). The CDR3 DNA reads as TGTGTCAGCAGCCCCTACTCGACCGGACTGAAAAATGAAAAACTGTTTTTT. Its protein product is CVSSPYSTGLKNEKLFF. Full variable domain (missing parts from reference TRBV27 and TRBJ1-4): EAQVTQNPRYLITVTGKKLTVTCSQNMNHEYMSWYRQDPGLGLRQIYYSMNVEVTDKGDVPEGYKVSRKEKRNFPLILESPSPNQTSLYFCVSSPYSTGLKNEKLFFGSGTQLSVL.

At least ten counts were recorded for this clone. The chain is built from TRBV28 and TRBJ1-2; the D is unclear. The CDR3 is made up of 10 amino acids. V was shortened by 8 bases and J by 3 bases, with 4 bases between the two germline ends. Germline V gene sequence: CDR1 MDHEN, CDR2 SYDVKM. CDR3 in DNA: TGTGCCAGCTTATACTATGGCTACACCTTC. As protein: CASLYYGYTF.

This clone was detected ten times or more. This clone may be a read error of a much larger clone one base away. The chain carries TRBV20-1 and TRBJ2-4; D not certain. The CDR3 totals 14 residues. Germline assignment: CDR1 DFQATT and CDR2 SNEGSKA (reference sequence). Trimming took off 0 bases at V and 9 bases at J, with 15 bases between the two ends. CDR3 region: CSARDMAGTAIQYF. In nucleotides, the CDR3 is TGCAGTGCTAGAGATATGGCAGGAACAGCCATTCAGTACTTC.

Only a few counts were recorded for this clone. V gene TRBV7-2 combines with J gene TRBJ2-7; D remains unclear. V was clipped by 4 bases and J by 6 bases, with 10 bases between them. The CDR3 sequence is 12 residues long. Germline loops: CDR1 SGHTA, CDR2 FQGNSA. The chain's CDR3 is CASSSPVVEQYF. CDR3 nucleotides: TGTGCCAGCAGCTCTCCCGTAGTCGAGCAGTACTTC.

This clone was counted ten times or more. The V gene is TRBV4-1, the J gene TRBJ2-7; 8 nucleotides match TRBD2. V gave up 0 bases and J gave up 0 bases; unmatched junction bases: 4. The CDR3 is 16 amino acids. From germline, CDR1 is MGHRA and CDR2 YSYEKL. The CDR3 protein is CASSQDSSGTSYEQYF. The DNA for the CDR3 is TGCGCCAGCAGCCAAGATAGTAGCGGGACCTCCTACGAGCAGTACTTC.

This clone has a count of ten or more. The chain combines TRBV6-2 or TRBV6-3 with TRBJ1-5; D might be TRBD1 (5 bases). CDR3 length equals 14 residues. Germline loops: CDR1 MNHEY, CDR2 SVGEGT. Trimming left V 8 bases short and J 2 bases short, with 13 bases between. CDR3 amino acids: CASRTRGGNQPQHF. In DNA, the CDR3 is TGTGCCAGCCGCACAAGGGGCGGCAATCAGCCCCAGCATTTT.

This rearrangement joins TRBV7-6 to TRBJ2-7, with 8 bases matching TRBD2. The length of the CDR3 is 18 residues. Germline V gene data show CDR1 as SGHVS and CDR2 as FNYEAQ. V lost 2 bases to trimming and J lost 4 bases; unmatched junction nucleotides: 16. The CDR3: CASSLRVGVLAVAYEQYF. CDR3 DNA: TGTGCCAGCAGCTTAAGGGTGGGGGTACTAGCGGTAGCTTACGAGCAGTACTTC.

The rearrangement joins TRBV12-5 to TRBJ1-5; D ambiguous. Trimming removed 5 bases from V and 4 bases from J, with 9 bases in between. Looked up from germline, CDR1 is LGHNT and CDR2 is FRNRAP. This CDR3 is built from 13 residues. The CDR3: CASGMGRNQPQHF. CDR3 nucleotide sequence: TGTGCTAGTGGTATGGGGAGGAATCAGCCCCAGCATTTT.

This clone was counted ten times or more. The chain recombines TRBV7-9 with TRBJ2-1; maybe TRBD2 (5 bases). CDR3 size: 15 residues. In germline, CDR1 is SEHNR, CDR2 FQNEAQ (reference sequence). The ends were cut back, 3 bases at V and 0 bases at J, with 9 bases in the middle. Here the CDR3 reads CASSFLSASYNEQFF. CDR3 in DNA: TGTGCCAGCAGCTTTCTTAGCGCCTCCTACAATGAGCAGTTCTTC.

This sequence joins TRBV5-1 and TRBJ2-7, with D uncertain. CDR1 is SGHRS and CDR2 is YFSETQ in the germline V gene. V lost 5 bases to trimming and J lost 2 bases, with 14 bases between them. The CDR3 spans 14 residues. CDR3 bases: TGCGCCAGCAGTCTGGTGGTAGCCACCTACGAGCAGTACTTC. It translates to CASSLVVATYEQYF.

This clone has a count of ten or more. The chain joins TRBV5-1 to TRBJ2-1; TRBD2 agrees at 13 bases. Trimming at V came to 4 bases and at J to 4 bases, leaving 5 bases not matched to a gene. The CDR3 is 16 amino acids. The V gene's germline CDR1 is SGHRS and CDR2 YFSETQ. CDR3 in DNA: TGCGCCAGCAGCGCAAGGACTAGCGGGAGTTACAATGAGCAGTTCTTC. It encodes CASSARTSGSYNEQFF.

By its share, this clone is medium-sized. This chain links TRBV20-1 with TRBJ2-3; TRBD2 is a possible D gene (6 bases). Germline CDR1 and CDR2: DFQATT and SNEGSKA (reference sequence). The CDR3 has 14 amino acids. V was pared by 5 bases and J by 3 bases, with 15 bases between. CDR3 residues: CSAPGSAGTDTQYF. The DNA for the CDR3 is TGCAGTGCTCCCGGGAGCGCGGGAACAGATACGCAGTATTTT.

CDR3 sequence reads: CASSLQGHPRNTEAFF. In nucleotides, the CDR3 is TGTGCCAGCAGCTTACAGGGACACCCGAGGAACACTGAAGCTTTCTTT. The rearrangement uses TRBV11-1 and TRBJ1-1, with D tentatively TRBD1 (6 bases). The CDR3 is 16 amino acids. Per the germline V gene, CDR1 is SGHAT and CDR2 is FQDESV (reference sequence). V was trimmed by 2 bases and J by 1 base, leaving 14 bases between them.

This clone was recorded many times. CDR3 protein: CASSVGTSGSLEQFF. The CDR3 DNA follows: TGTGCCAGCAGCGTCGGGACTAGCGGGAGTCTTGAGCAGTTCTTC. This chain joins TRBV9 and TRBJ2-1, with 14 bases that match TRBD2. This CDR3 contains 15 residues. Germline V CDR1 and CDR2: SGDLS, YYNGEE. Trimming at V came to 2 bases and at J to 9 bases, leaving 4 bases not matched to a gene.

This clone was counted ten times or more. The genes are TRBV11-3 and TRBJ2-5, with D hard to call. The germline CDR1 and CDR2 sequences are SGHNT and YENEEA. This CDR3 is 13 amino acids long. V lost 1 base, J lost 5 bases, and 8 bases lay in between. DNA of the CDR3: TGTGCCAGCAGCTTAGGGCTTGCCGAGACCCAGTACTTC. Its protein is CASSLGLAETQYF.

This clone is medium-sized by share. The CDR3 protein is CASSLLGSYQNNEQFF. The CDR3 DNA is TGTGCCAGCAGCTTACTCGGGTCTTACCAAAACAATGAGCAGTTCTTC. The chain combines TRBV7-9 with TRBJ2-1, with D hard to call. Per germline, CDR1 SEHNR and CDR2 FQNEAQ (reference sequence). CDR3 length: 16 residues. With 2 bases removed from V and 5 bases from J, the gap between germline ends came to 16 bases.

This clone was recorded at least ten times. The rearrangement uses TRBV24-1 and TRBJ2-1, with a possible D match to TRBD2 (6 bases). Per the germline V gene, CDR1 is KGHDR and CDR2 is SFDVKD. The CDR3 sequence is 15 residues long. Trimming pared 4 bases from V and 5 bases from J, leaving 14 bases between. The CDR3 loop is CATSDAGTGNNEQFF. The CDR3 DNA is TGTGCCACCAGTGACGCCGGGACTGGGAACAATGAGCAGTTCTTC.

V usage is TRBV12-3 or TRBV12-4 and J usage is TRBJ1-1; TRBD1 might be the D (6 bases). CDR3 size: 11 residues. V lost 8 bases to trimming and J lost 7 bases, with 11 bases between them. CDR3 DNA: TGTGCCAGCGGGGGCGGTTATGAAGCTTTCTTT. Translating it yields CASGGGYEAFF.